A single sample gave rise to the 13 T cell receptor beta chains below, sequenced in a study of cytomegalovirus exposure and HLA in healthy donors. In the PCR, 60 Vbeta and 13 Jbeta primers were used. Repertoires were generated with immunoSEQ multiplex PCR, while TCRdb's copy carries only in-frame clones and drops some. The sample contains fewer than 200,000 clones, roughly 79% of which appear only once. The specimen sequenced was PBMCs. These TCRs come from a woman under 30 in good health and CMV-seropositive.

The CDR3 DNA is TGTGCCAGCAGTGAAGAGGACAGGGCCCCACCCAGGGCCCAGCATTTT. The encoded protein is CASSEEDRAPPRAQHF. V gene TRBV6-1 combines with J gene TRBJ1-5, with 8 bases lining up with TRBD1. Germline V CDR1 and CDR2: MNHNS, SASEGT. CDR3 length: 16 amino acids. V lost 1 base to trimming and J lost 11 bases; unmatched junction nucleotides: 13.

CDR3 amino acids: CASSPGEVRTF. The CDR3 DNA sequence: TGTGCCAGTAGCCCGGGGGAAGTGAGAACCTTC. This chain connects TRBV19 to TRBJ1-2; tentatively, D is TRBD1 (5 bases). V was pared by 6 bases and J by 14 bases, with 16 bases between. CDR3 length: 11 residues. The V gene's germline CDR1 is LNHDA and CDR2 SQIVND (reference sequence). The variable domain in full, completed from reference TRBV19 and TRBJ1-2, reads DGGITQSPKYLFRKEGQNVTLSCEQNLNHDAMYWYRQDPGQGLRLIYYSQIVNDFQKGDIAEGYSVSREKKESFPLTVTSAQKNPTAFYLCASSPGEVRTFGSGTRLTVV.

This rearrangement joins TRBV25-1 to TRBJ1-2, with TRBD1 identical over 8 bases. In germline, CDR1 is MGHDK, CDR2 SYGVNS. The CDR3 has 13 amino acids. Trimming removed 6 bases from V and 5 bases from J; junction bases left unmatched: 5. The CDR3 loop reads CASRQGVAYGYTF. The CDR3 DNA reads TGTGCCAGCAGACAGGGGGTTGCTTATGGCTACACCTTC.

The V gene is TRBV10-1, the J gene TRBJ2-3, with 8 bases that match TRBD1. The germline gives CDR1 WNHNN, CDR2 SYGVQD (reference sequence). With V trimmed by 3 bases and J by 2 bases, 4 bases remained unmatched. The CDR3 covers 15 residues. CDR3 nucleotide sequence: TGCGCCAGCAGTGATGGACAGGGAGCCACAGATACGCAGTATTTT. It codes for CASSDGQGATDTQYF.

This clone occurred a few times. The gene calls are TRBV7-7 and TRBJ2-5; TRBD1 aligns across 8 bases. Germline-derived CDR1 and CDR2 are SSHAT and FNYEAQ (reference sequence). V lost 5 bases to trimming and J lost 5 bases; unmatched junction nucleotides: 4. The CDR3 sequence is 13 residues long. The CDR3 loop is CASSQDRDETQYF. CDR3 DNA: TGTGCCAGCAGCCAGGACAGGGATGAGACCCAGTACTTC.

CDR3: CASSLVKILAGGQETQYF. In DNA, the CDR3 is TGTGCCAGCAGCTTAGTGAAGATACTAGCGGGGGGGCAAGAGACCCAGTACTTC. The chain recombines TRBV7-2 with TRBJ2-5, with 13 positions matching TRBD2. CDR1 SGHTA and CDR2 FQGNSA come from the germline V gene. The CDR3 runs 18 residues. Losses at the gene ends were 1 base for V and 2 bases for J; bases not matched to a gene: 7. The entire variable domain, with the rest obtained from reference TRBV7-2 and TRBJ2-5, is as follows: GAGVSQSPSNKVTEKGKDVELRCDPISGHTALYWYRQSLGQGLEFLIYFQGNSAPDKSGLPSDRFSAERTGGSVSTLTIQRTQQEDSAVYLCASSLVKILAGGQETQYFGPGTRLLVL.

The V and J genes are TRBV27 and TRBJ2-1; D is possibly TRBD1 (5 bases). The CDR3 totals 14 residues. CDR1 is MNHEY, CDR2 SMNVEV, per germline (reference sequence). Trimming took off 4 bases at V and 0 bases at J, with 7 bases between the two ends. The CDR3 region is CASSYDSSYNEQFF. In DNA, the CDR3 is TGTGCCAGCAGTTATGACAGCTCCTACAATGAGCAGTTCTTC.

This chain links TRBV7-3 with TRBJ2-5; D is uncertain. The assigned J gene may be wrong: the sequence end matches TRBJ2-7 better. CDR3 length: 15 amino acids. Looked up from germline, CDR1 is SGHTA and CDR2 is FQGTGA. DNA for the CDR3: TGTGCCAGCAGCTTACGTTCTGGCAGCAACTACGAGCAGTACTTC. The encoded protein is CASSLRSGSNYEQYF.

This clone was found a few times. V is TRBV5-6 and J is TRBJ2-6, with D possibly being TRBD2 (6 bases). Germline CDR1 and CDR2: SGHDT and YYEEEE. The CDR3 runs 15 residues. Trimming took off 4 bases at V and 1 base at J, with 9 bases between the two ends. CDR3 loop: CASSRRESGANVLTF. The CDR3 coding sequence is TGTGCCAGCAGCCGGAGGGAATCTGGGGCCAACGTCCTGACTTTC.

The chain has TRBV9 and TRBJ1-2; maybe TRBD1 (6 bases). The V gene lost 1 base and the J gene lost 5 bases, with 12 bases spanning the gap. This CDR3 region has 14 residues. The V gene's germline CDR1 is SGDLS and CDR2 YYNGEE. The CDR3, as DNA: TGTGCCAGCAGCGTAAATGGGGGGGCGTATGGCTACACCTTC. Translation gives CASSVNGGAYGYTF.

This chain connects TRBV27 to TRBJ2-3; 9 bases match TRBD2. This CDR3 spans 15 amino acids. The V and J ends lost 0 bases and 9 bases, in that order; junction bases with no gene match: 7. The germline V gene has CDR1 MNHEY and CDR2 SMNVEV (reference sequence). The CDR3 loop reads CASSLSPLAGFTQYF. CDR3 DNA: TGTGCCAGCAGTTTATCGCCTCTAGCGGGGTTCACGCAGTATTTT.

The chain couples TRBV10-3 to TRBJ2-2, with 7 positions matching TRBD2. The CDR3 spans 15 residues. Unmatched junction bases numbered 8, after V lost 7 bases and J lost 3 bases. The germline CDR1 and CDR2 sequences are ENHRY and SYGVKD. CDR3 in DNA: TGTGCCATCACCTCTGGGAGGGGAGACACCGGGGAGCTGTTTTTT. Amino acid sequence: CAITSGRGDTGELFF.

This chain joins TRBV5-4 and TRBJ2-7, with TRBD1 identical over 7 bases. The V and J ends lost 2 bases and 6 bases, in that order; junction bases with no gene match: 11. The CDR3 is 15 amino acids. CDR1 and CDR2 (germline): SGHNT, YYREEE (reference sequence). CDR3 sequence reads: CASSLYRGLEFEQYF. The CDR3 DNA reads TGTGCCAGCAGCTTATACAGGGGTCTGGAGTTCGAGCAGTACTTC.